The text below deals with one T cell receptor beta chain. The data belong to a study of CD8+ T cells in alopecia areata. Study in general: Oral tofacitinib (5 to 10 mg twice daily) was administered to treated patients.

Treatment described: oral pan-JAK inhibitor, 5-10 mg twice daily. As part of sample collection, lesional scalp punch biopsies and peripheral blood were taken from alopecia areata patients. The CDR3 runs to 14 residues. V was pared by 2 bases and J by 0 bases, with 10 bases between. Germline V gene data show CDR1 as GTSNPN and CDR2 as SVGIG (reference sequence). Extracted RNA was reverse transcribed into cDNA, the sequencing template. Libraries were prepared by immunoSEQ multiplex PCR; TCRdb keeps only in-frame clonotypes and omits some of them. The sample comprises fewer than 250,000 clones, 64% of which are singletons, and about 4.2% rests with the top ten.

This rearrangement joins TRBV30 to TRBJ1-1, with D perhaps TRBD1 (6 bases). The receptor comes from a human donor with alopecia areata. The specimen was CD4+ T cells sorted from blood, collected at week 4, from a patient treated with tofacitinib. CDR3 residues: CAWSTQGLNTEAFF. In DNA, the CDR3 is TGTGCCTGGAGTACACAGGGTTTGAACACTGAAGCTTTCTTT. The whole variable domain, filled in from reference TRBV30 and TRBJ1-1, reads SQTIHQWPATLVQPVGSPLSLECTVEGTSNPNLYWYRQAAGRGLQLLFYSVGIGQISSEVPQNLSASRPQDRQFILSSKKLLLSDSGFYLCAWSTQGLNTEAFFGQGTRLTVV.